This passage covers 12 T cell receptor beta chains from one sample sequenced in a study of T cell changes during pregnancy in multiple sclerosis (dated by TCRdb to about 2019). Library method: the immunoSEQ multiplex PCR assay. In its TCRdb copy, this immuneACCESS table keeps in-frame sequences only and misses some clones. Where compared with another copy, unresolved V genes explain less than half of these, and the others have no known cause. In this sample the table shows about 39,000 clones, roughly 80% of which occur a single time. The ten largest make up about 0.64% of the sample. The sequenced sample was CD4+ T cells from peripheral blood mononuclear cells, obtained before pregnancy. These receptor sequences come from a female donor with multiple sclerosis, enrolled in a pregnancy study.

The V and J genes are TRBV2 and TRBJ2-7; D gene uncertain. The germline CDR1 and CDR2 sequences are SNHLY and FYNNEI. Trimming removed 2 bases from V and 6 bases from J, with 8 bases in between. The CDR3 has 12 residues. CDR3 sequence (DNA): TGTGCCAGCAGTGAATTTAGCTCCGAGCAGTACTTC. It specifies CASSEFSSEQYF.

This clone came up once. The chain recombines TRBV29-1 with TRBJ1-2, with 10 bases that match TRBD1. The CDR3 length is 15 residues. Trimming at V came to 6 bases and at J to 4 bases, leaving 11 bases not matched to a gene. Germline loops: CDR1 SQVTM, CDR2 ANQGSEA. The CDR3 bases are TGCAGCGTGCTTAGCCAGGACAGGGGGTCCTATGGCTACACCTTC. Translated: CSVLSQDRGSYGYTF.

The chain employs TRBV5-1 and TRBJ2-3; D ambiguous. Trimming cost V 0 bases and J 2 bases, with 10 bases left between them. The CDR3 consists of 15 residues. From germline, CDR1 is SGHRS and CDR2 YFSETQ. The CDR3 DNA follows: TGCGCCAGCAGCTTGGTCCCCCAGAACACAGATACGCAGTATTTT. Translating gives CASSLVPQNTDTQYF.

This chain links TRBV6-6 with TRBJ1-1; 9 nucleotides line up with TRBD1. There are 14 residues in the CDR3. Germline V lookup: CDR1 MNHNY, CDR2 SVGAGI (reference sequence). V gave up 4 bases and J gave up 5 bases; unmatched junction bases: 5. The CDR3 loop reads CASSLDRGRTEAFF. The CDR3 region has the DNA TGTGCCAGCAGTTTGGACAGGGGTAGGACTGAAGCTTTCTTT.

V and J are TRBV18 and TRBJ2-1; 12 bases map to TRBD1. The CDR3 sequence is 18 residues long. V gave up 2 bases and J gave up 8 bases; unmatched junction bases: 13. Germline V gives CDR1 KGHSH, CDR2 LQKENI. CDR3 nucleotides: TGTGCCAGCTCACCAGGGGACAGGGGGCTAGCGGGGAGCGATGAGCAGTTCTTC. Translation: CASSPGDRGLAGSDEQFF.

V gene TRBV27 combines with J gene TRBJ2-1; D may be TRBD1 (5 bases). Trimming removed 4 bases from V and 4 bases from J, with 17 bases in between. The CDR3 loop spans 16 amino acids. Germline lookup yields CDR1 MNHEY and CDR2 SMNVEV (reference sequence). Written as DNA, the CDR3 is TGTGCCAGCAGTTCGACAGCGAGGTCCCTTTACAATGAGCAGTTCTTC. Its protein is CASSSTARSLYNEQFF.

This chain links TRBV5-5 with TRBJ2-7; maybe TRBD1 (6 bases). V was clipped by 4 bases and J by 3 bases, with 17 bases between them. This CDR3 contains 15 residues. Germline V gene sequence: CDR1 SGHKS, CDR2 YYEKEE (reference sequence). The DNA of the CDR3 is TGTGCCAGCAGCCCAGCAGACAGGTCCCACTACGAGCAGTACTTC. Its protein product is CASSPADRSHYEQYF.

The genes are TRBV30 and TRBJ2-1; TRBD2 matches 7 bases. V lost 2 bases, J lost 15 bases, and 7 bases stayed unmatched. This CDR3 region has 11 residues. Germline CDR1 reads GTSNPN; CDR2 reads SVGIG (reference sequence). The CDR3 loop is CAWSSGKDRFF. Written as DNA, the CDR3 is TGTGCCTGGAGTAGCGGGAAAGATCGGTTCTTC.

The CDR3 sequence is CASSLRGSTEAFF. The CDR3 bases are TGTGCCAGCAGTTTGAGGGGGAGCACTGAAGCTTTCTTT. The chain uses TRBV27 and TRBJ1-1; TRBD1 is a possible D gene (6 bases). Germline V gene data show CDR1 as MNHEY and CDR2 as SMNVEV (reference sequence). V was shortened by 3 bases and J by 4 bases, with 9 bases between the two germline ends. This CDR3 is built from 13 residues.

This clone occurred a few times. This chain uses TRBV19 with TRBJ2-2; TRBD1 is a possible D gene (6 bases). CDR1 is LNHDA and CDR2 is SQIVND in the germline V gene (reference sequence). The CDR3 is made up of 16 amino acids. The V and J ends lost 0 bases and 0 bases respectively, with 8 bases between them. CDR3 region: CASSIEAGANTGELFF. The CDR3 nucleotides are TGTGCCAGTAGTATAGAGGCAGGGGCGAACACCGGGGAGCTGTTTTTT. Filled out from reference TRBV19 and TRBJ2-2, the complete variable domain reads DGGITQSPKYLFRKEGQNVTLSCEQNLNHDAMYWYRQDPGQGLRLIYYSQIVNDFQKGDIAEGYSVSREKKESFPLTVTSAQKNPTAFYLCASSIEAGANTGELFFGEGSRLTVL.

The chain has TRBV7-9 and TRBJ2-3, with no clear D. The CDR3 spans 15 residues. Trimming removed 6 bases at V and 1 base at J, with 14 bases between. In germline, CDR1 is SEHNR, CDR2 FQNEAQ (reference sequence). CDR3 sequence: CASRMGRLGTDTQYF. CDR3 sequence (DNA): TGTGCCAGCAGAATGGGTCGACTGGGCACAGATACGCAGTATTTT.

The gene calls are TRBV5-6 and TRBJ1-3; no firm D call. The CDR3 runs 16 residues. Germline values: CDR1 SGHDT, CDR2 YYEEEE. V lost 2 bases to trimming and J lost 0 bases, with 12 bases between them. The CDR3 sequence: CASSLVGGASGNTIYF. DNA of the CDR3: TGTGCCAGCAGCTTAGTTGGAGGCGCCTCTGGAAACACCATATATTTT.